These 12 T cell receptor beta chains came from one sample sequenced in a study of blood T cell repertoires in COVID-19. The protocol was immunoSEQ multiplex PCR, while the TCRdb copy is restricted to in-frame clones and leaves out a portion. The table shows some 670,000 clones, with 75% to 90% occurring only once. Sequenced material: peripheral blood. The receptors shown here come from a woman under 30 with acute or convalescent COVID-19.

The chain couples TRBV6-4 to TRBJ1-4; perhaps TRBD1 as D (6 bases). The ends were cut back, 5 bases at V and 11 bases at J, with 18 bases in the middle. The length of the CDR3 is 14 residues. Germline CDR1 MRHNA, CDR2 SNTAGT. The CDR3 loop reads CASSPGQPLGKLFF. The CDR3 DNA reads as TGTGCCAGCAGTCCTGGACAGCCCTTAGGGAAACTGTTTTTT.

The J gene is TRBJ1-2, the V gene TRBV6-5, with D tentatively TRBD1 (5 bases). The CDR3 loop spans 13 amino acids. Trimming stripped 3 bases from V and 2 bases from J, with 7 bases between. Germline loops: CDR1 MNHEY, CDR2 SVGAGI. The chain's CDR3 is CASSYSGNYGYTF. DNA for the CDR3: TGTGCCAGCAGTTATTCAGGGAACTATGGCTACACCTTC.

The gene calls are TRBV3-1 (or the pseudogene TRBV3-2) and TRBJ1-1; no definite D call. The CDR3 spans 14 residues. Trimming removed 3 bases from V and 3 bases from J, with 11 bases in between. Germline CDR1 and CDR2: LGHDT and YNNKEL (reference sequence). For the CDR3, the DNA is TGTGCCAGCAGCCAGTTCGGGAGAGACACTGAAGCTTTCTTT. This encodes CASSQFGRDTEAFF.

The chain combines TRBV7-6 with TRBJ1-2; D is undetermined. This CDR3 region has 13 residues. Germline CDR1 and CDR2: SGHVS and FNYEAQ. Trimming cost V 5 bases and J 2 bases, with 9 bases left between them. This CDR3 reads CASSPGLNYGYTF. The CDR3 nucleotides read TGTGCCAGCAGCCCCGGACTGAACTATGGCTACACCTTC.

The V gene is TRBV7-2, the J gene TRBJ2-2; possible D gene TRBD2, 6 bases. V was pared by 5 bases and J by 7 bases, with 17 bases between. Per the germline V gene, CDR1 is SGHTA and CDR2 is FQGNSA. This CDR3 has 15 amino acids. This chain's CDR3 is CASSPQEAGSGELFF. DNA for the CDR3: TGTGCCAGCAGCCCTCAGGAGGCGGGAAGCGGGGAGCTGTTTTTT.

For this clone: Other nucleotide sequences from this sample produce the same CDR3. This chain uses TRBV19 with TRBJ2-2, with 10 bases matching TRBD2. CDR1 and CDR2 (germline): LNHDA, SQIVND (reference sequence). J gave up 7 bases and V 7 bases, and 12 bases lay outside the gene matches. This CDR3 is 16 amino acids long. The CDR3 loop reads CASKGAGGRRNGELFF. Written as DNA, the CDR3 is TGTGCCAGTAAAGGAGCGGGGGGGCGGAGGAACGGGGAGCTGTTTTTT.

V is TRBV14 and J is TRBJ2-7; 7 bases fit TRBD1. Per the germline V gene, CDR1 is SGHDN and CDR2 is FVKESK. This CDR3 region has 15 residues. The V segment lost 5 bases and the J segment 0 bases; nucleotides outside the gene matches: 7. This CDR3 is CASSIGGSSSYEQYF. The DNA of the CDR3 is TGTGCCAGCAGCATAGGGGGCTCCAGCTCCTACGAGCAGTACTTC.

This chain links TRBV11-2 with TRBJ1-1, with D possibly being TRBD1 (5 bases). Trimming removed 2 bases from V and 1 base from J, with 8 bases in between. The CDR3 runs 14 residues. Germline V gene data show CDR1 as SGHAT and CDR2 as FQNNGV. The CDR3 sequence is CASSLNQGNTEAFF. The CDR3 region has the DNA TGTGCCAGCAGCTTAAATCAGGGGAACACTGAAGCTTTCTTT.

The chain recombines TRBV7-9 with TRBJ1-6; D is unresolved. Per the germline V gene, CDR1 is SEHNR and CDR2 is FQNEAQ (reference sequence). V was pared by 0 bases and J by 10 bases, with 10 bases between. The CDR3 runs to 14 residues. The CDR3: CASSLASLTSPLHF. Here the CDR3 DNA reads TGTGCCAGCAGCTTAGCGTCACTCACCTCACCCCTCCACTTT.

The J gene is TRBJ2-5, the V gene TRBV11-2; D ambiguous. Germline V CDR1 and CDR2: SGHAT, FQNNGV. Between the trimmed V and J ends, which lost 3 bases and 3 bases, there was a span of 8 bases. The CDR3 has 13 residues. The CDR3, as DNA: TGTGCCAGCAGCTTGCGCCCCGAAGAGACCCAGTACTTC. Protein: CASSLRPEETQYF.

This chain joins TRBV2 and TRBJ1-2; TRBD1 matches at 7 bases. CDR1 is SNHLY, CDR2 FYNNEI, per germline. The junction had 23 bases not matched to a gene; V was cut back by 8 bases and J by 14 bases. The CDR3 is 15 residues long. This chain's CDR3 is CASRGTVRYQSTGTF. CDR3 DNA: TGTGCCAGCCGGGGGACAGTCCGATACCAATCCACTGGTACCTTC.

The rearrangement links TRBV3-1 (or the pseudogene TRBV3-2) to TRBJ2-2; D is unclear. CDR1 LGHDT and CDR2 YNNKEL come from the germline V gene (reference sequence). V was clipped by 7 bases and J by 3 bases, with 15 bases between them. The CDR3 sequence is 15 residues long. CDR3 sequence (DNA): TGTGCCAGCAACAACCCGACTCTATACACCGGGGAGCTGTTTTTT. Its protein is CASNNPTLYTGELFF.